The T cell receptor (beta chain) under discussion was sequenced for a study of blood T cell repertoires in COVID-19 (TCRdb year 2020). About the study as a whole: The collaborator samples originated in the United States, Italy and Spain and spanned the acute and convalescent phases of COVID-19. The prospective study material was composed of cDNA or gDNA derived from T cells, B-cell-depleted T cells, or PBMCs. Deeply sampled blood TCRbeta repertoires from subjects exposed to, actively infected with, or recovered from COVID-19 were included in the dataset. The repertoires were released in a freely available public database meant as a resource for research on the immune response to SARS-CoV-2. The samples were drawn from the first 160 participants of the ongoing ImmuneRACE study and from 1,254 subjects provided by 6 global collaborators. Nearly every sample came with metadata listing a de-identified subject ID, COVID-19 status, age in years and sex. HLA class I and class II types, where available, came from metadata supplied by the sample provider rather than from assay-based typing. Overall study outcomes, separate from this receptor: The quantity of clinical and demographic metadata differed by source and by participant and was supplied without curation.

Points on this clone: Its antigen is still unknown. Qualities for individual bases were not recorded, and no much larger clone is one base off.

TCRbeta CDR3 regions were amplified from genomic DNA by means of the immunoSEQ Assay, a bias-controlled multiplex PCR. The authors' pipeline ran thus. The number of nucleated cells in each sample was estimated by amplification of reference gene primers within the assay. To quantify the absolute abundance of each unique TCRbeta CDR3 rearrangement, sequence reads were collapsed and filtered. Productive Simpson clonality was computed per sample as the square root of Simpson's diversity index over productive rearrangements. As stored in TCRdb, this immuneACCESS dataset retains in-frame rearrangements with V and J assigned. A fraction of the clones does not appear; measured against another copy, unresolved V genes explain less than half of the discrepancy, and the remainder lacks a known reason. The V and J calls and clone size were taken over from that table, and D and trimming were inferred from the DNA. Counted in this sample were under 250,000 clones; roughly 80% of them appeared once. The ten most abundant clones make up approximately 3.2% of the sample.

The collaborating institutions used their own protocols to collect whole blood in K2EDTA tubes. For TCRbeta analysis, collaborators shipped samples as frozen whole blood, isolated PBMCs, or DNA extracted from either of those sample types. Unmatched junction bases come to 2, with V trimmed by 0 bases and J by 5 bases. There are 15 amino acids in the CDR3, from cysteine to phenylalanine inclusive. The sequence is cut down to CDR3 DNA, 45 bases in frame from base 1. The CDR1 and CDR2 encoded by the germline V gene are MGHRA and YSYEKL. The sequence came from a woman between 18 and 29 years old with acute or convalescent COVID-19. Sequenced material: peripheral blood. The chain is encoded by TRBV4-1 joined to TRBJ2-2; TRBD2 fits 8 bases in the junction. The CDR3 reads CASSQEGLGTGELFF. The DNA sequence is as follows: TGCGCCAGCAGCCAAGAGGGACTAGGGACCGGGGAGCTGTTTTTT.